A selection of T cell receptor beta chains follows, all from one sample in a study of vaccination and CD4 T cells after COVID-19. Their recognized antigens are unknown. One entry per CDR3 protein, called by TCRdb with MiXCR from the PCR reads. The table shows around 19,000 distinct CDR3 sequences, with roughly 35% occurring only once. Sample: CD4+ T cells from blood, cultured in vitro, taken about 7 months after SARS-CoV-2 vaccination. These TCRs come from a human donor who had recovered from COVID-19. Each CDR3 is given with its conserved first and last residue. The D gene is left open where the match is weak. Clone size, where shown, is once, few, many, or a class for clones that have expanded.

J gene	V gene	clone size	D gene	CDR3 DNA	CDR3 protein
TRBJ2-7	TRBV20-1	NA	NA	TGCAGTGCTCGGGACCAGACCTCCGAGCAGTACTTC	CSARDQTSEQYF
TRBJ2-3	TRBV20-1	few	TRBD2	TGCAGTGCCGCGCCGGGACTAGCGGGAGGGCAAACAGATACGCAGTATTTT	CSAAPGLAGGQTDTQYF
TRBJ2-3	TRBV28	few	TRBD2	TGTGCCAGCAGGGGACTAGCGGGCCCAGATACGCAGTATTTT	CASRGLAGPDTQYF
TRBJ2-7	TRBV5-5	NA	TRBD2	TGTGCCAGCAGCTTGGGGACTAGCGTTAACGAGCAGTACTTC	CASSLGTSVNEQYF
TRBJ2-7	TRBV25-1	NA	NA	TGTGCCAGCAGTGAAGGCCGGTCAGGGCGGGGTCTAACAGGATACGAGCAGTACTTC	CASSEGRSGRGLTGYEQYF
TRBJ2-2	TRBV20-1	NA	NA	TGCAGTGCTAGAGATCTCGGGGAGCTGTTTTTT	CSARDLGELFF
TRBJ1-1	TRBV10-3	NA	NA	TGTGCCATCAGTCCTATGGGGAGGAAACAGGGGAACACTGAAGCTTTCTTT	CAISPMGRKQGNTEAFF
TRBJ1-5	TRBV12-3/TRBV12-4	NA	NA	TGTGCCATTCAGCGGGGGTCGGGGAATCAGCCCCAGCATTTT	CAIQRGSGNQPQHF
TRBJ1-1	TRBV28	NA	NA	TGTGCCAGCTCTCGTTACGCCATAATTTTCGCTTTCTTT	CASSRYAIIFAFF
TRBJ2-1	TRBV28	NA	NA	TGTGCCAGCAGTAGCTCGTATAGGGAGCAGTTCTTC	CASSSSYREQFF
TRBJ2-1	TRBV27	few	TRBD2	TGTGCCAGCAGTTTACCGGGAGGCCAGTACAATGAGCAGTTCTTC	CASSLPGGQYNEQFF
TRBJ2-1	TRBV7-6	NA	TRBD2	TGTGCCAGCAGCATACCCGGGACTGGCGGGAGGTCCTACAATGAGCAGTTCTTC	CASSIPGTGGRSYNEQFF
TRBJ1-2	TRBV20-1	large	NA	TGCAGTGCTAGAGATCCCCGGGGTGCAGGGTTCAACTATGGCTACACCTTC	CSARDPRGAGFNYGYTF
TRBJ1-6	TRBV19	NA	TRBD1	TGTGCCAGTAGTGCTTACAGGGGGCCGGAGCCCCTCCACTTT	CASSAYRGPEPLHF
TRBJ1-1	TRBV7-8	few	NA	TGTGCCAGCAGCTCCAGACAGGTTGGGGGAGCTTTCTTT	CASSSRQVGGAFF
TRBJ1-1	TRBV20-1	NA	TRBD1	TGCAGTGCGGGCTTACAGGGGGCTTACACTGAAGCTTTCTTT	CSAGLQGAYTEAFF
TRBJ1-2	TRBV7-9	NA	TRBD1	TGTGCCAGCAGCCCGACACAGGGGGGGCGGTACACCTTC	CASSPTQGGRYTF
TRBJ2-7	TRBV20-1	NA	NA	TGCAGTGTCGGAGTTGGGCGGAGGGCACTTCCAGGCTACAAGCAGTACTTC	CSVGVGRRALPGYKQYF
TRBJ2-1	TRBV6-1	NA	NA	TGTGCCAGCAGTCTTGGGCGGGGCTCCTACAATGAGCAGTTCTTC	CASSLGRGSYNEQFF
TRBJ2-4	TRBV28	NA	TRBD2	TGTGCCAGCACCTCGACTAGCGGGAGAGCCAAAAACATTCAGTACTTC	CASTSTSGRAKNIQYF
TRBJ2-3	TRBV15	few	NA	TGTGCCACCAGCAGAACCCGCCTTGCAGGTCAGGCAGATACGCAGTATTTT	CATSRTRLAGQADTQYF
TRBJ2-2	TRBV7-2	NA	NA	TGTGCCAGCAGCTTAGGGGGGGAACTAGCTAACGGGGAGCTGTTTTTT	CASSLGGELANGELFF
TRBJ2-5	TRBV7-9	NA	NA	TGTGCCAGCAGCTTAGCGGGAGAGACCCAGTACTTC	CASSLAGETQYF
TRBJ2-7	TRBV15	NA	TRBD2	TGTGCCACCAGCAGACGTCCGAGAGATGGGGGGGGCTACGAGCAGTACTTC	CATSRRPRDGGGYEQYF
TRBJ1-1	TRBV6-2/TRBV6-3	few	TRBD1	TGTGCCAGCAATAGGGGGCTCGAAGCTTTCTTT	CASNRGLEAFF
TRBJ1-1	TRBV9	NA	TRBD1	TGTGCCAGCAGCGTAGGGGACAGGGATTCAGCTTTCTTT	CASSVGDRDSAFF
TRBJ1-1	TRBV20-1	NA	TRBD1	TGCAGTGCTAGAGAACAGGGGGAGACTGAAGCTTTCTTT	CSAREQGETEAFF
TRBJ1-5	TRBV7-9	few	NA	TGTGCCAGCAGCTCCCAGGGGATTTCGCAGCCCCAGCATTTT	CASSSQGISQPQHF
TRBJ2-5	TRBV5-4	NA	TRBD1	TGTGCCAGCAGCTTCGACAGGGCCAACCAAGAGACCCAGTACTTC	CASSFDRANQETQYF
TRBJ2-7	TRBV19	few	TRBD2	TGTGCCAGTAGCGGGGGGAACAACTACGAGCAGTACTTC	CASSGGNNYEQYF
TRBJ1-2	TRBV20-1	NA	NA	TGCAGTGCTAGAGCGAAGGCTAACTATGGCTACACCTTC	CSARAKANYGYTF
TRBJ1-4	TRBV7-9	NA	TRBD1	TGTGCCAGCAGCGTGGACAGGGATGGAAAACTGTTTTTT	CASSVDRDGKLFF
TRBJ1-2	TRBV20-1	NA	NA	TGCAGTGCTAGAGAGGGACCAAACTATGGCTACACCTTC	CSAREGPNYGYTF
TRBJ1-5	TRBV6-5	few	NA	TGTGCCAGCAGTTACGGAACGCCCGGAGGCAATCAGCCCCAGCATTTT	CASSYGTPGGNQPQHF
TRBJ2-1	TRBV7-2	NA	NA	TGTGCCAGCAGCGGGGGGCGGCGGCAGCAGTTCTTC	CASSGGRRQQFF